These 24 T cell receptor beta chains came from one sample sequenced in a study of T-cell memory formation after mild COVID-19. TCRdb ran MiXCR on the 5' RACE reads and lists one entry per CDR3 protein. The sample carries 550,000 to 600,000 distinct CDR3 sequences, 15% to 20% recorded once. The sample taken for sequencing was PBMCs or a T cell subset sorted from them (not recorded which). The receptors were sampled from an adult woman who had mild COVID-19 (a few samples of this study predate the infection). Cell type and time point are not known.

The chain has TRBV6-1 and TRBJ2-1; D gene uncertain. From germline, CDR1 is MNHNS and CDR2 SASEGT. The CDR3 contains 13 residues. The ends were cut back, 4 bases at V and 6 bases at J, with 10 bases in the middle. CDR3 amino acids: CASSGRVGNEQFF. The CDR3 DNA is TGTGCCAGCAGTGGAAGGGTGGGCAATGAGCAGTTCTTC.

The chain recombines TRBV18 with TRBJ2-7; possibly TRBD1 for D (5 bases). V was pared by 0 bases and J by 3 bases, with 9 bases between. This CDR3 spans 14 amino acids. Germline CDR1 and CDR2: KGHSH and LQKENI. The CDR3 bases are TGTGCCAGCTCACCACCGAAGACAGTCTACGAGCAGTACTTC. This encodes CASSPPKTVYEQYF. Complete variable domain (other parts from reference TRBV18 and TRBJ2-7): NAGVMQNPRHLVRRRGQEARLRCSPMKGHSHVYWYRQLPEEGLKFMVYLQKENIIDESGMPKERFSAEFPKEGPSILRIQQVVRGDSAAYFCASSPPKTVYEQYFGPGTRLTVT.

In its sample, this clonotype was seen many times. The chain has TRBV7-9 and TRBJ2-3, with D hard to call. Deletions cut 4 bases from V and 5 bases from J, with 16 bases between. From germline, CDR1 is SEHNR and CDR2 FQNEAQ (reference sequence). The CDR3 length is 15 residues. Here the CDR3 reads CASSSPLADGDTQYF. CDR3 nucleotide sequence: TGTGCCAGCAGCTCACCCTTGGCGGACGGAGATACGCAGTATTTT.

This clonotype was recorded a few times. A read error may account for a junction end that differs from germline. The chain couples TRBV12-3 or TRBV12-4 to TRBJ2-7; 11 bases agree with TRBD2. This CDR3 has 14 residues. The CDR3 protein is CASSIAGGPYEQYF. CDR3 nucleotide sequence: TGTGCCAGCAGTATAGCGGGGGGGCCGTACGAGCAGTACTTC.

Only a few counts were recorded for this clonotype. J is TRBJ1-1 and V is TRBV9; tentative D call: TRBD1 (6 bases). With 3 bases removed from V and 0 bases from J, the gap between germline ends came to 12 bases. CDR1 and CDR2 (germline): SGDLS, YYNGEE. This CDR3 has 15 residues. CDR3 DNA: TGTGCCAGCAGCGGCTTTACAGGGATGAACACTGAAGCTTTCTTT. It translates to CASSGFTGMNTEAFF.

This chain joins TRBV12-3 or TRBV12-4 and TRBJ2-2, with D possibly being TRBD2 (5 bases). This CDR3 comprises 18 residues. Trimming removed 7 bases at V and 4 bases at J, with 25 bases between. CDR3 loop: CASNLNRVAAAGTGELFF. The DNA of the CDR3 is TGTGCCAGCAATCTAAACCGAGTCGCAGCCGCGGGCACCGGGGAGCTGTTTTTT.

This clonotype was found a few times. The V and J genes are TRBV19 and TRBJ1-1, with D hard to call. Trimming cost V 3 bases and J 10 bases, with 12 bases left between them. The CDR3 consists of 12 residues. Germline lookup yields CDR1 LNHDA and CDR2 SQIVND (reference sequence). The CDR3 here is CASSMGNLGAFF. The CDR3 DNA is TGTGCCAGTAGTATGGGCAACTTGGGAGCTTTCTTT.

This clonotype was picked up a small number of times. V and J are TRBV18 and TRBJ2-3, with D unclear. CDR1 and CDR2 from the germline V gene are KGHSH and LQKENI. This CDR3 is built from 14 residues. Trimming removed 2 bases from V and 3 bases from J, with 9 bases in between. The CDR3 nucleotides are TGTGCCAGCTCACCAAATGGTCCTACAGATACGCAGTATTTT. It codes for CASSPNGPTDTQYF.

The chain links TRBV4-3 to TRBJ2-7; 7 bases are shared with TRBD1. V lost 0 bases, J lost 1 base, and 15 bases stayed unmatched. The germline V gene encodes CDR1 LGHNA and CDR2 YSLEER. The CDR3 sequence is 19 residues long. The CDR3 DNA reads TGCGCCAGCAGCCAAGATATCAACAGGGGAGCTCAGTGGTCCTACGAGCAGTACTTC. This encodes CASSQDINRGAQWSYEQYF.

This CDR3 reads CASSLSGVAEQFF. The CDR3 bases are TGTGCCAGCAGCCTATCCGGGGTCGCCGAGCAGTTCTTC. The gene calls are TRBV3-1 and TRBJ2-1; D might be TRBD2 (5 bases). Trimming left V 4 bases short and J 10 bases short, with 14 bases between. There are 13 residues in the CDR3. Germline assignment: CDR1 LGHDT and CDR2 YNNKEL (reference sequence).

The sample holds a few counts of this clonotype. The chain is built from TRBV7-9 and TRBJ2-3; D possibly corresponds to TRBD1 (5 bases). Germline CDR1 and CDR2: SEHNR and FQNEAQ (reference sequence). V was pared by 1 base and J by 4 bases, with 12 bases between. This CDR3 has 15 residues. Here the CDR3 DNA reads TGTGCCAGCAGCTTAGAGGGGCCCTTGGCAGATACGCAGTATTTT. Amino acid sequence: CASSLEGPLADTQYF. Using reference TRBV7-9 and TRBJ2-3 for the parts outside the CDR3, the full variable domain is DTGVSQNPRHKITKRGQNVTFRCDPISEHNRLYWYRQTLGQGPEFLTYFQNEAQLEKSRLLSDRFSAERPKGSFSTLEIQRTEQGDSAMYLCASSLEGPLADTQYFGPGTRLTVL.

The chain combines TRBV2 with TRBJ1-4; 12 nucleotides agree with TRBD1. Germline CDR1 is SNHLY and CDR2 is FYNNEI. V shed 5 bases, J shed 3 bases, and the junction held 4 bases outside the gene matches. The CDR3 covers 16 residues. CDR3 amino acids: CASSPGTGGSNEKLFF. DNA of the CDR3: TGTGCCAGCAGTCCCGGGACAGGGGGCTCTAATGAAAAACTGTTTTTT.

This clonotype was detected a few times. V and J are TRBV7-2 and TRBJ1-6; D is unclear. Germline V gene data show CDR1 as SGHTA and CDR2 as FQGNSA. The CDR3 covers 13 residues. Trimming left V 3 bases short and J 8 bases short, with 8 bases between. The CDR3 sequence: CASSLYTDSPLHF. CDR3 sequence (DNA): TGTGCCAGCAGCTTGTATACGGATTCACCCCTCCACTTT.

This clonotype has a count of ten or more. V usage is TRBV12-3 or TRBV12-4 and J usage is TRBJ2-1; 7 bases are shared with TRBD1. The length of the CDR3 is 14 residues. The J segment lost 1 base and the V segment lost 7 bases, leaving 4 bases of the junction unmatched. The CDR3 DNA follows: TGTGCCAGCATCAAGGGACAGTCCTACAATGAGCAGTTCTTC. Translation gives CASIKGQSYNEQFF.

The chain couples TRBV5-1 to TRBJ2-5; D unresolved. The CDR3 totals 13 residues. Germline CDR1 is SGHRS and CDR2 is YFSETQ. V dropped 1 base and J dropped 3 bases, with 7 bases sitting between them. CDR3 sequence: CASSLIPKETQYF. DNA for the CDR3: TGCGCCAGCAGCTTGATCCCCAAAGAGACCCAGTACTTC.

This clonotype was picked up a small number of times. The rearrangement joins TRBV15 to TRBJ1-1; D uncertain. V shed 6 bases and J shed 1 base, with 6 bases lying between them. CDR3 length: 12 residues. Per germline, CDR1 LNHNV and CDR2 YYDKDF (reference sequence). Here the CDR3 reads CATRAGNTEAFF. For the CDR3, the DNA is TGTGCCACCAGAGCGGGGAACACTGAAGCTTTCTTT.

This clonotype was observed a few times. The rearrangement joins TRBV14 to TRBJ2-7, with D possibly TRBD1 on 5 matching bases. This CDR3 is 15 amino acids long. The germline CDR1 and CDR2 sequences are SGHDN and FVKESK. V lost 4 bases and J 0 bases, leaving 13 bases between the germline ends. The CDR3 coding sequence is TGTGCCAGCAGCCGCCCATCGGACAACTCCTACGAGCAGTACTTC. Protein product: CASSRPSDNSYEQYF.

A few counts support this clonotype. This chain uses TRBV28 with TRBJ2-2; 10 bases fit TRBD1. This CDR3 has 16 residues. CDR1 is MDHEN, CDR2 SYDVKM, per germline. The ends lost 6 bases at V and 4 bases at J; junction bases unmatched: 8. CDR3 in DNA: TGTGCCAGCAGCCCGTCCGGGACAGGGGTCACCGGGGAGCTGTTTTTT. Amino acids: CASSPSGTGVTGELFF.

This clonotype was seen a few times. CDR3 coding DNA: TGTGCCAGCAGCTCGACACTAGAAGCTTTCTTT. As protein: CASSSTLEAFF. This chain links TRBV6-5 with TRBJ1-1; D not certain. V was clipped by 6 bases and J by 8 bases, with 10 bases between them. This CDR3 is 11 amino acids long. Germline loops: CDR1 MNHEY, CDR2 SVGAGI.

This clonotype occurred once. With a much larger clone just one base away, this may be a read error. This chain joins TRBV5-1 and TRBJ2-1; 9 bases fit TRBD2. Per germline, CDR1 SGHRS and CDR2 YFSETQ. With V trimmed by 3 bases and J by 5 bases, 3 bases remained unmatched. The CDR3 sequence is 14 residues long. Here the CDR3 DNA reads TGCGCCAGCAGCTCCTTAGCGGGAGACAATGAGCAGTTCTTC. Amino acid sequence: CASSSLAGDNEQFF.

This clonotype was picked up many times. This sequence joins TRBV24-1 and TRBJ2-5; D remains ambiguous. The CDR3 is 13 amino acids. Germline values: CDR1 KGHDR, CDR2 SFDVKD. V was pared by 2 bases and J by 5 bases, with 8 bases between. CDR3 nucleotides: TGTGCCACCAGTGATTCCCTGATGGAGACCCAGTACTTC. Translating gives CATSDSLMETQYF.

This clonotype has just a few counts. V and J are TRBV7-9 and TRBJ1-1; no reliable D call. Germline-derived CDR1 and CDR2 are SEHNR and FQNEAQ (reference sequence). V gave up 5 bases and J gave up 1 base, with 11 bases separating them. The CDR3 spans 14 residues. The CDR3 DNA is TGTGCCAGCAGCGGCGGCGGCAGGAACACTGAAGCTTTCTTT. Residues: CASSGGGRNTEAFF.

This clonotype appeared once. The chain uses TRBV29-1 and TRBJ2-5, with a tentative D call TRBD2 (5 bases). The germline gives CDR1 SQVTM, CDR2 ANQGSEA. The ends were cut back, 7 bases at V and 1 base at J, with 13 bases in the middle. The CDR3 loop spans 13 amino acids. The CDR3 coding sequence is TGCAGCGCATACCTCGGGGTCCAAGAGACCCAGTACTTC. Translated, it gives CSAYLGVQETQYF.

This clonotype was seen a handful of times. The chain is built from TRBV5-1 and TRBJ1-2, with 7 bases lining up with TRBD1. The length of the CDR3 is 15 residues. CDR1 is SGHRS and CDR2 is YFSETQ in the germline V gene. Trimming removed 4 bases from V and 4 bases from J; junction bases left unmatched: 10. Here the CDR3 reads CASSATLQGLYGYTF. CDR3 DNA sequence: TGCGCCAGCAGCGCCACGCTACAGGGGCTCTATGGCTACACCTTC.